Listed below are T cell receptor beta chains from one sample, sequenced in a study of brain T cells in children with intractable seizures. The protocol was immunoSEQ multiplex PCR, while the TCRdb copy is restricted to in-frame clones and leaves out a portion. The sample holds around 340,000 clones, over 90% seen once. Sequencing used peripheral blood, obtained approximately 5 months after surgery. Every receptor here comes from a boy under three years old with tuberous sclerosis and intractable seizures. Each CDR3 is given with its conserved first and last residue. D genes are given only for firm matches. Clone size is stated in some rows and not others, as once, few, many or a class when expanded.

TRBJ2-1 NA NA TRBV7-8 CASSPQGRGSYNEQFF TGTGCCAGCAGCCCACAAGGGAGAGGCTCCTACAATGAGCAGTTCTTC
TRBJ1-1 NA NA TRBV29-1 CSVAALGGHTEAFF TGCAGCGTTGCCGCGTTAGGGGGGCACACTGAAGCTTTCTTT
TRBJ2-5 NA NA TRBV7-9 CASSPTHQETQYF TGTGCCAGCAGCCCGACACACCAAGAGACCCAGTACTTC
TRBJ2-5 NA NA TRBV10-3 CAISDLNQETQYF TGTGCCATCAGTGACCTGAACCAAGAGACCCAGTACTTC
TRBJ2-7 NA NA TRBV10-3 CAIKVERAHEQYF TGTGCCATCAAGGTCGAGCGGGCCCACGAGCAGTACTTC
TRBJ1-6 NA TRBD1 TRBV30 CAWSVDRGPNVLHF TGTGCCTGGAGTGTGGACAGGGGGCCCAACGTCCTCCACTTT
TRBJ1-2 NA NA TRBV30 CAWSEGPNYGYTF TGTGCCTGGAGCGAGGGACCGAACTATGGCTACACCTTC
TRBJ1-2 once TRBD1 TRBV11-2 CASRPTTGGMNGYTF TGTGCCAGCAGACCTACGACAGGGGGCATGAATGGCTACACCTTC
TRBJ2-7 NA NA TRBV7-9 CASSPGRSEQYF TGTGCCAGCAGCCCCGGCAGATCCGAGCAGTACTTC
TRBJ2-3 NA TRBD1 TRBV2 CASSLNPGQGADTQYF TGTGCCAGCAGCCTAAACCCGGGACAGGGGGCAGATACGCAGTATTTT
TRBJ2-2 NA NA TRBV18 CASSPWANTGELFF TGTGCCAGCTCACCATGGGCGAACACCGGGGAGCTGTTTTTT
TRBJ1-1 NA NA TRBV9 CASSLHPEDSPAFF TGTGCCAGCAGCCTACATCCTGAGGACAGTCCAGCTTTCTTT
TRBJ2-6 NA NA TRBV19 CASRWDFGANVLTF TGTGCCAGTAGATGGGACTTTGGGGCCAACGTCCTGACTTTC
TRBJ2-7 NA TRBD1 TRBV18 CASSPREGQGIPYEQYF TGTGCCAGCTCACCACGCGAGGGACAGGGGATCCCCTACGAGCAGTACTTC
TRBJ2-3 once NA TRBV7-2 CASSDGNGDTQYF TGTGCCAGCAGCGACGGAAATGGAGATACGCAGTATTTT
TRBJ1-2 NA NA TRBV2 CASSEAAVYGYTF TGTGCCAGCAGTGAAGCGGCAGTCTATGGCTACACCTTC
TRBJ1-1 once NA TRBV4-1 CASSQEGAGWANTEAFF TGCGCCAGCAGCCAAGAGGGGGCAGGGTGGGCGAACACTGAAGCTTTCTTT
TRBJ2-5 NA TRBD2 TRBV30 CAWRNVAGGPGETQYF TGTGCCTGGAGGAATGTAGCGGGAGGGCCTGGGGAGACCCAGTACTTC
TRBJ2-3 NA TRBD2 TRBV25-1 CASSEYIVAGRVPDTQYF TGTGCCAGCAGTGAATATATCGTGGCAGGGAGGGTCCCAGATACGCAGTATTTT
TRBJ2-3 NA TRBD2 TRBV6-1 CASSDPPGLAGVWSTDTQYF TGTGCCAGCAGTGACCCTCCGGGACTAGCGGGAGTATGGTCCACAGATACGCAGTATTTT
TRBJ1-6 NA TRBD1 TRBV6-2/TRBV6-3 CASSGRQGETLHF TGTGCCAGCAGTGGGCGACAGGGGGAAACCCTCCACTTT
TRBJ2-1 NA TRBD2 TRBV7-9 CASSLAGVINEQFF TGTGCCAGCAGCCTAGCGGGAGTTATTAATGAGCAGTTCTTC